The rows below give T cell receptor beta chains drawn from one sample of a study of shared clonotypes between healthy human individuals. Profiled with immunoSEQ multiplex PCR; TCRdb holds only in-frame clones, not every one. The sample holds 2 million or so clones, roughly 94% seen once. The sequenced material came from naive CD8+ T cells sorted from blood. These receptors were obtained from a man younger than 30 in good health. Each CDR3 is given with its conserved first and last residue. A D gene is named only where the DNA matches it firmly. Size tells how often a clone was seen (once, few, many) or the class of an expanded clone, and some rows leave it out.

V gene	D gene	J gene	clone size	CDR3 DNA	CDR3 protein
TRBV5-6	TRBD1	TRBJ1-4	NA	TGTGCCAGCAGCTTGGGTTATGCAGGGGGCGCGTCTAATGAAAAACTGTTTTTT	CASSLGYAGGASNEKLFF
TRBV6-5	TRBD1	TRBJ2-3	NA	TGTGCCAGCAGTCCCCGGACAGGGGAAGATACGCAGTATTTT	CASSPRTGEDTQYF
TRBV27	NA	TRBJ2-7	NA	TGTGCCAGCAAGCCTCAGACGGACCCCTACGAGCAGTACTTC	CASKPQTDPYEQYF
TRBV6-1	NA	TRBJ1-1	NA	TGTGCCAGCAGTGAAGCAAGCGGTTACACTGAAGCTTTCTTT	CASSEASGYTEAFF
TRBV7-9	NA	TRBJ2-5	NA	TGTGCCAGCAGCTTACTCGCCGAGACCCAGTACTTC	CASSLLAETQYF
TRBV9	TRBD1	TRBJ2-7	NA	TGTGCCAGCAGCGTAGCCGACCTTCCCGGGACAGGGGCCTCCTACGAGCAGTACTTC	CASSVADLPGTGASYEQYF
TRBV6-6	TRBD1	TRBJ2-7	NA	TGTGCCAGCAGTTACAGGGCAGGGGGTACCTACGAGCAGTACTTC	CASSYRAGGTYEQYF
TRBV10-2	TRBD1	TRBJ1-6	few	TGCGCCAGCAGTGAGCCGACAGGGGGCAACTCACCCCTCCACTTT	CASSEPTGGNSPLHF
TRBV27	TRBD1	TRBJ2-7	NA	TGTGCCAGCAGTTTACACGGGACAGGCTACGAGCAGTACTTC	CASSLHGTGYEQYF
TRBV27	NA	TRBJ2-2	NA	TGTGCCAGCAGTTTAATAGAGTCCGGGGAGCTGTTTTTT	CASSLIESGELFF
TRBV18	NA	TRBJ1-1	few	TGTGCCAGCTCACCAGGGACTGAAGCTTTCTTT	CASSPGTEAFF
TRBV28	NA	TRBJ2-1	NA	TGTGCCAGCAAACTAAAGGGTAATTGGAATGAGCAGTTCTTC	CASKLKGNWNEQFF
TRBV9	NA	TRBJ2-5	NA	TGTGCCAGCAGCCCGTACCTAGAGCAAGAGACCCAGTACTTC	CASSPYLEQETQYF
TRBV10-2	TRBD1	TRBJ1-6	NA	TGCGCCAGCAGTGACCCAGGGGGGAGCTCCTATAATTCACCCCTCCACTTT	CASSDPGGSSYNSPLHF